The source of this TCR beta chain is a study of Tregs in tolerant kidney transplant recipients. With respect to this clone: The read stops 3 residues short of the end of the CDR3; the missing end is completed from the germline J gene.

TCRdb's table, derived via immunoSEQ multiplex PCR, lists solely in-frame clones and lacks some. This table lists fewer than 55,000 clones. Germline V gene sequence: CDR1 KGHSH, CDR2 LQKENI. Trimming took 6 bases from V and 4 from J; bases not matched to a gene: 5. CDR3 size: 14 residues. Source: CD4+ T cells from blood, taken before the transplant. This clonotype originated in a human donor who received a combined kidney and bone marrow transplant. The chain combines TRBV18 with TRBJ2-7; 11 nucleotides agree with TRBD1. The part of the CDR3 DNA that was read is TGTGCCAGCTCGCAGGGACAGGGGGTATACGAG. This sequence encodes CASSQGQGVYE. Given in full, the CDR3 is CASSQGQGVYEQYF.